The rows below give T cell receptor beta chains drawn from one sample of a study of blood T cell repertoires in COVID-19. The protocol was immunoSEQ multiplex PCR, while the TCRdb copy is restricted to in-frame clones and leaves out a portion. The sample lists under 300,000 clones, more than 75% occurring once. Sequencing input: peripheral blood. The receptors derive from an elderly man with acute or convalescent COVID-19. The CDR3 runs from the conserved cysteine through the conserved F or W. The D gene is left open where the match is weak. Only part of the rows carry a size: once, few, many, or a class if the clone is expanded.

size	V	J	length	D	DNA	CDR3
-	TRBV28	TRBJ1-1	15	-	TGTGCCAGCAGTTTCGATGGGCCGCCGAACGCTGAAGCTTTCTTT	CASSFDGPPNAEAFF
-	TRBV29-1	TRBJ1-5	12	-	TGCAGCGTTCGAGGCTTCAATCAGCCCCAGCATTTT	CSVRGFNQPQHF
-	TRBV19	TRBJ2-7	13	TRBD1	TGTGCCAGTAGTGGCCGGGACAGCTACGAGCAGTACTTC	CASSGRDSYEQYF
-	TRBV28	TRBJ2-7	16	-	TGTGCCAGCAGTGTTTTAGCGAATGGCCCCTCCTACGAGCAGTACTTC	CASSVLANGPSYEQYF
-	TRBV6-6	TRBJ2-7	16	TRBD1	TGTGCCAGCAGCCGATCAGGACAGGGGGCTAGGTACGAGCAGTACTTC	CASSRSGQGARYEQYF
-	TRBV19	TRBJ2-1	18	TRBD1	TGTGCCAGTACCCTAGGACAGGGGGCTATAAAATCCTACAATGAGCAGTTCTTC	CASTLGQGAIKSYNEQFF
-	TRBV9	TRBJ2-7	14	-	TGTGCCAGCAGCGTAGATCCAGGGGTCGGCGAGCAGTACTTC	CASSVDPGVGEQYF
once	TRBV3-1/TRBV3-2	TRBJ2-3	18	TRBD2	TGTGCCAGCAGCTACGAAGGACTAGCGGGGGGGGGCACAGATACGCAGTATTTT	CASSYEGLAGGGTDTQYF
-	TRBV6-1	TRBJ1-1	16	-	TGTGCCAGCAGTGGAGGTGTGACCGCTAGGAACACTGAAGCTTTCTTT	CASSGGVTARNTEAFF
-	TRBV6-2/TRBV6-3	TRBJ2-7	15	TRBD2	TGTGCCAGCAGTTTACGGGGGGGGAGTACCTACGAGCAGTACTTC	CASSLRGGSTYEQYF
-	TRBV5-8	TRBJ1-1	12	-	TGTGCCAGCAGTTCAGGCGAGGGAGGAGCTTTCTTT	CASSSGEGGAFF
-	TRBV19	TRBJ1-2	14	-	TGTGCCAGTAGTATACAGTCCCCTAACTATGGCTACACCTTC	CASSIQSPNYGYTF
-	TRBV11-2	TRBJ2-1	12	TRBD2	TGTGCCAGCAACTCCTGGGGGGGTGAGCAGTTCTTC	CASNSWGGEQFF
-	TRBV19	TRBJ2-7	14	TRBD2	TGTGCCAGTAGCCAGCGGGAGTCCTCCTACGAGCAGTACTTC	CASSQRESSYEQYF
-	TRBV19	TRBJ2-7	14	-	TGTGCCAGTAGTATACTCCCAGGCGATTACGAGCAGTACTTC	CASSILPGDYEQYF
-	TRBV7-9	TRBJ1-2	13	TRBD1	TGTGCCAGCAGCTTAGGGACAGGGGCCGGCTACACCTTC	CASSLGTGAGYTF
once	TRBV2	TRBJ1-3	17	-	TGTGCCAGCAGCCCCCAGATGGGCAGGGGTTCTGGAAACACCATATATTTT	CASSPQMGRGSGNTIYF
-	TRBV12-3/TRBV12-4	TRBJ2-7	13	-	TGTGCCAGCAGCACCAACACATTAAGCGAGCAGTACTTC	CASSTNTLSEQYF
-	TRBV13	TRBJ2-5	15	TRBD1	TGTGCCAGCAGCACCCGACAGGGTGGGGCGGAGACCCAGTACTTC	CASSTRQGGAETQYF
-	TRBV28	TRBJ1-1	14	-	TGTGCCAGCAGTTTTTCCTACTTGAACACTGAAGCTTTCTTT	CASSFSYLNTEAFF
-	TRBV28	TRBJ1-5	16	TRBD1	TGTGCCAGCAGTCCTCCAGGGGGAGTTAGCAATCAGCCCCAGCATTTT	CASSPPGGVSNQPQHF
-	TRBV11-3	TRBJ2-2	14	-	TGTGCCAGCAGCTTCGGGGGTGGCACCGGGGAGCTGTTTTTT	CASSFGGGTGELFF
many	TRBV6-2/TRBV6-3	TRBJ1-1	17	TRBD1	TGTGCCAGCAGACCTACAGGGGGGACGGACGGGTACACTGAAGCTTTCTTT	CASRPTGGTDGYTEAFF
-	TRBV28	TRBJ1-1	13	TRBD1	TGTGCCAGCAGCCCTATCCGACAGGGGCAAGCTTTCTTT	CASSPIRQGQAFF
-	TRBV19	TRBJ2-5	15	TRBD2	TGTGCCAGTAAGGGTACCGGACTAGCGGGAGAGGTTGAGTACTTC	CASKGTGLAGEVEYF
-	TRBV18	TRBJ2-7	14	-	TGTGCCAGCTCACCACGGGGCAGCTCCTACGAGCAGTACTTC	CASSPRGSSYEQYF
-	TRBV27	TRBJ2-5	14	TRBD1	TGTGCCAGCAGTTTGGGGCAGGGGGCTACGGTTCAGTACTTC	CASSLGQGATVQYF
-	TRBV15	TRBJ1-1	15	TRBD1	TGTGCCACCAGCAGGATCTTACAGGGGGCGACTGAAGCTTTCTTT	CATSRILQGATEAFF
once	TRBV5-5	TRBJ2-6	16	-	TGTGCCAGCACCCCGGCCTTGGGGCCTGGGGCCAACGTCCTGACTTTC	CASTPALGPGANVLTF
-	TRBV11-2	TRBJ2-5	15	TRBD2	TGTGCCAGCAGCTTCTCGACTAGCGGGGCTGAGACCCGGTACTTC	CASSFSTSGAETRYF
-	TRBV28	TRBJ1-5	15	TRBD1	TGTGCCAGCAGCACCCCACGACAGGGAAATCAGCCCCAGCATTTT	CASSTPRQGNQPQHF
-	TRBV24-1	TRBJ1-2	16	TRBD1	TGTGCCACCAGTGATACCAACCGGGACAGCAACTATGGCTACACCTTC	CATSDTNRDSNYGYTF
-	TRBV11-2	TRBJ1-4	16	TRBD1	TGTGCCAGCAGCCCAGACAGGGGTCGGGGTAATGAAAAACTGTTTTTT	CASSPDRGRGNEKLFF
-	TRBV6-5	TRBJ2-7	15	TRBD2	TGTGCCTCGTCCGGGACTAGCGGGAGTCGGTACGAGCAGTACTTC	CASSGTSGSRYEQYF
-	TRBV5-1	TRBJ2-6	17	-	TGCGCCAGCAGCTCCACCTTACAGGGAACTGGGGCCAACGTCCTGACTTTC	CASSSTLQGTGANVLTF
-	TRBV27	TRBJ2-5	14	TRBD2	TGTGCCAGCAGTTTATCGAGGACTAGCGTACTTGAGTACTTC	CASSLSRTSVLEYF
-	TRBV2	TRBJ1-5	15	TRBD1	TGTGCCAGCAGCGGACAGGGAGGGGTCAATCAGCCCCAGCATTTT	CASSGQGGVNQPQHF
-	TRBV6-5	TRBJ1-1	14	-	TGTGCCAGCAGTTACTCGAGTAAGAACACTGAAGCTTTCTTT	CASSYSSKNTEAFF
-	TRBV18	TRBJ1-3	15	-	TGTGCCAGCTCTCCTACAGGCCCACCTGGAAACACCATATATTTT	CASSPTGPPGNTIYF
-	TRBV28	TRBJ1-2	14	-	TGTGCCTCATGGGCCGGGATTTCAAACTATGGCTACACCTTC	CASWAGISNYGYTF
-	TRBV27	TRBJ2-1	19	TRBD2	TGTGCCAGCAGTCTCCTAGCGGGAGGGACATCCCGCTCCTACAATGAGCAGTTCTTC	CASSLLAGGTSRSYNEQFF
-	TRBV28	TRBJ1-5	15	-	TGTGCCAGCAGTTTAACAAAAAACAGTCATCAGCCCCAGCATTTT	CASSLTKNSHQPQHF
few	TRBV6-5	TRBJ1-2	14	-	TGTGCCAGCAGTCCGGGGGAAGGTGGCTATGGCTACACCTTC	CASSPGEGGYGYTF
-	TRBV19	TRBJ2-3	14	TRBD1	TGTGCCAGTAGTTCCGGGACAGCCACAGATACGCAGTATTTT	CASSSGTATDTQYF
-	TRBV15	TRBJ1-2	12	TRBD1	TGTGCCACCAGCAGCCAGGGGGATGGCTACACCTTC	CATSSQGDGYTF
-	TRBV7-2	TRBJ1-1	14	-	TGTGCCAGCAGCTCTGGCCCTTACAACACTGAAGCTTTCTTT	CASSSGPYNTEAFF
-	TRBV24-1	TRBJ2-1	19	TRBD2	TGTGCCACCAGTGAGCGGTTCAAAGGAGCGGGAGGGCATTACAATGAGCAGTTCTTC	CATSERFKGAGGHYNEQFF
-	TRBV5-4	TRBJ1-3	14	-	TGTGCCAGCAGCTTGGGGACAGATGGAAACACCATATATTTT	CASSLGTDGNTIYF
-	TRBV6-5	TRBJ1-1	14	-	TGTGCCAGCAATTTACAGGTGGGGAACACTGAAGCTTTCTTT	CASNLQVGNTEAFF
-	TRBV9	TRBJ2-6	15	-	TGTGCCAGCAGGCACGACAGTGGTGGGGCCAACGTCCTGACTTTC	CASRHDSGGANVLTF
-	TRBV13	TRBJ2-5	15	-	TGTGCCAGCAGCCTCAGGGTAGGGCCTGGAGAGACCCAGTACTTC	CASSLRVGPGETQYF
-	TRBV2	TRBJ1-4	15	-	TGTGCCAGCAGCTACCGACAGGCGATTAATGAAAAACTGTTTTTT	CASSYRQAINEKLFF
-	TRBV27	TRBJ1-5	14	TRBD1	TGTGCCAGCAGTCGGGACAGGGGATCTCAGCCCCAGCATTTT	CASSRDRGSQPQHF